These 4 T cell receptor beta chains originate from one sample sequenced in a study of OX40 agonist ivuxolimab in advanced cancers. Profiled with immunoSEQ multiplex PCR; TCRdb holds only in-frame clones, not every one. The sample carries around 72,000 clones, about nine tenths recorded once. This specimen consisted of CD4+ or CD8+ T cells sorted from blood, obtained in a trial of the OX40 agonist ivuxolimab. Source of these receptors: an adult with an advanced solid tumor such as melanoma, head and neck, liver or kidney cancer.

CDR3 sequence (DNA): TGCGCCAGCAGCGAGGAGCAGTACACCGGGGAGCTGTTTTTT. Amino acids: CASSEEQYTGELFF. The V and J genes are TRBV5-1 and TRBJ2-2, with D hard to call. Germline loops: CDR1 SGHRS, CDR2 YFSETQ. The CDR3 extends over 14 amino acids. The V end was cut by 4 bases, the J end by 3 bases, with 10 bases between.

The V gene is TRBV6-1, the J gene TRBJ1-4; 11 positions match TRBD1. Trimming took 3 bases from V and 7 from J; bases not matched to a gene: 4. Germline loops: CDR1 MNHNS, CDR2 SASEGT. The CDR3 covers 15 residues. The CDR3 here is CASSDWTGGIEKLFF. Here the CDR3 DNA reads TGTGCCAGCAGTGACTGGACAGGGGGCATTGAAAAACTGTTTTTT.

This chain uses TRBV5-1 with TRBJ1-2, with D uncertain. Between the trimmed V and J ends, which lost 4 bases and 3 bases, there was a span of 10 bases. The CDR3 totals 13 residues. Germline values: CDR1 SGHRS, CDR2 YFSETQ. In DNA form, the CDR3 reads TGCGCCAGCAGCATCGGTCAGGACTATGGCTACACCTTC. Translating gives CASSIGQDYGYTF.

The chain combines TRBV6-5 with TRBJ1-2; D perhaps matches TRBD1 (5 bases). There are 12 residues in the CDR3. V lost 0 bases to trimming and J lost 8 bases, with 7 bases between them. Germline loops: CDR1 MNHEY, CDR2 SVGAGI. The CDR3, as DNA: TGTGCCAGCAGTTACTCTCAGGGCGGCTACACCTTC. Translating gives CASSYSQGGYTF.